A single sample is the source of the 8 T cell receptor beta chains below, sequenced in a study of CD8+CD57+ T cells in acquired aplastic anemia. It was genomic DNA that served as the template for profiling TCR beta VDJ and CDR3. TCRdb itself ran the reads through MiXCR, one entry per CDR3 protein. The repertoire consists of roughly 420,000 distinct CDR3 sequences, with about 70% occurring once and the leading ten covering 4%. Sequencing was done on a sample of sorted CD4+, CD8+, or CD8+CD57+ T cells (not recorded which) from PBMCs. The origin of the receptors is a human donor in good health, serving as a control.

The V and J genes are TRBV5-8 and TRBJ1-5, with D possibly TRBD1 on 5 matching bases. CDR3 length equals 13 residues. Germline CDR1 is SGHTS and CDR2 is YDEGEE. V was pared by 5 bases and J by 4 bases, with 10 bases between. CDR3 residues: CASRQPGNQPQHF. Here the CDR3 DNA reads TGTGCCAGCAGACAGCCAGGGAATCAGCCCCAGCATTTT.

With respect to this clonotype: A much larger clone sits a single nucleotide away, making a read error possible. CDR3 sequence: CAWRVGAQGNEQLF. CDR3 sequence (DNA): TGTGCCTGGAGAGTAGGGGCGCAGGGCAATGAGCAGCTCTTC. The rearrangement links TRBV30 to TRBJ2-1; tentatively, D is TRBD1 (5 bases). The CDR3 loop spans 14 amino acids. Germline V gene lookup returns CDR1 GTSNPN and CDR2 SVGIG (reference sequence).

On this clonotype: An end of the junction differs from the germline gene, which may be a read error. J is TRBJ1-5 and V is TRBV7-2; D is possibly TRBD1 (6 bases). Germline values: CDR1 SGHTA, CDR2 FQGNSA. CDR3 size: 14 residues. The CDR3 nucleotides read TGTGCCAGCAGCCAGGAAGGGGGTCACAGCCCAGGGACTTTT. Protein: CASSQEGGHSPGTF.

V gene TRBV12-3 or TRBV12-4 combines with J gene TRBJ2-3; TRBD2 matches 8 bases. The CDR3 spans 15 residues. The V gene end was trimmed by 6 bases and the J gene end by 2 bases; junction bases not matched to a gene: 7. CDR3 region: CASRRLAPPTDTQYF. In DNA form, the CDR3 reads TGTGCCAGCAGACGACTAGCGCCTCCCACAGATACGCAGTATTTT.

About this clonotype: One end of the junction varies from germline; a read error may be responsible. The chain has TRBV7-2 and TRBJ2-3; possible D gene TRBD1, 5 bases. Looked up from germline, CDR1 is SGHTA and CDR2 is FQGNSA. This CDR3 has 15 residues. The CDR3 nucleotides read TGTGCCAGCAGTTTAGAGGTCAGGGTGTCGGATACCCAGTATTTT. Translated: CASSLEVRVSDTQYF.

This clonotype was seen repeatedly, ten times or more. V is TRBV9 and J is TRBJ2-5, with a tentative D call TRBD2 (6 bases). Trimming removed 4 bases from V and 3 bases from J, with 13 bases in between. This CDR3 is built from 14 residues. Germline values: CDR1 SGDLS, CDR2 YYNGEE. CDR3 sequence reads: CASSRWRGEETQYF. The CDR3 DNA reads TGTGCCAGCAGCAGATGGCGGGGTGAAGAGACCCAGTACTTC.

V and J are TRBV25-1 and TRBJ2-6, with D perhaps being TRBD1 or TRBD2 (5 bases each). V was trimmed by 5 bases and J by 0 bases, leaving 11 bases between them. Per the germline V gene, CDR1 is MGHDK and CDR2 is SYGVNS. This CDR3 has 16 residues. CDR3 in DNA: TGTGCCAGCAGTTGGGACCCAGCCTCTGGGGCCAACGTCCTGACTTTC. Amino acid sequence: CASSWDPASGANVLTF.

The V call is TRBV7-3, the J call TRBJ1-3; D is uncertain. V was pared by 1 base and J by 1 base, with 11 bases between. This CDR3 spans 16 amino acids. CDR1 and CDR2 from the germline V gene are SGHTA and FQGTGA. CDR3 coding DNA: TGTGCCAGCAGCTTAAACTTACTTGGGTCTGGAAACACCATATATTTT. Protein sequence: CASSLNLLGSGNTIYF. Complete variable domain (other parts from reference TRBV7-3 and TRBJ1-3): GAGVSQTPSNKVTEKGKYVELRCDPISGHTALYWYRQSLGQGPEFLIYFQGTGAADDSGLPNDRFFAVRPEGSVSTLKIQRTERGDSAVYLCASSLNLLGSGNTIYFGEGSWLTVV.